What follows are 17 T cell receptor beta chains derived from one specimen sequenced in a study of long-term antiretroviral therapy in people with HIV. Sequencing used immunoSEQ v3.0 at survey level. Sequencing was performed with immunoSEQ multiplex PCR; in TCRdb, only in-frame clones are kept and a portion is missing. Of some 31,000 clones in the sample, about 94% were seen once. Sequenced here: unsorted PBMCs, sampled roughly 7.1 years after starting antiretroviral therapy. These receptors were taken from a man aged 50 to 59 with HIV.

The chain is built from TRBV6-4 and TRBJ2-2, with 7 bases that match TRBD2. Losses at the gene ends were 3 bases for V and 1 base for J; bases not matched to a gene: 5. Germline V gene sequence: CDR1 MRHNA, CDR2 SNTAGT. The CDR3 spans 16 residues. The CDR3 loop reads CASSEASGQNTGELFF. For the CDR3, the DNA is TGTGCCAGCAGTGAGGCTAGCGGCCAGAACACCGGGGAGCTGTTTTTT.

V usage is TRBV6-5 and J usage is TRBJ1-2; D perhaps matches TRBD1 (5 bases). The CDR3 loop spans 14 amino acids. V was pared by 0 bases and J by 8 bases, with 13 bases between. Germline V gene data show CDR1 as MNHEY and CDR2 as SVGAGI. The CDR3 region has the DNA TGTGCCAGCAGTTACTCTCGGGGGGACGGGGGCTACACCTTC. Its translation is CASSYSRGDGGYTF.

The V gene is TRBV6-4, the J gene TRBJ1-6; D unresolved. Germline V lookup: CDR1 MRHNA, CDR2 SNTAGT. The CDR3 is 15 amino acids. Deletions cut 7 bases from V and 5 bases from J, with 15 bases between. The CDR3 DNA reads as TGTGCCAGCAAGGCTTTTTCGGACGATAATTCACCCCTCCACTTT. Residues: CASKAFSDDNSPLHF.

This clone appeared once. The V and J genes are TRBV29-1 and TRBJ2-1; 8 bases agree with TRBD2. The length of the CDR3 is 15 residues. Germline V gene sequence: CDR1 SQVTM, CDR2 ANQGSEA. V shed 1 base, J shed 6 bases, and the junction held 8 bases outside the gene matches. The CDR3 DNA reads TGCAGCGTTGAAGGGGCTAGCGGGTTTCTCAATGAGCAGTTCTTC. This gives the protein CSVEGASGFLNEQFF.

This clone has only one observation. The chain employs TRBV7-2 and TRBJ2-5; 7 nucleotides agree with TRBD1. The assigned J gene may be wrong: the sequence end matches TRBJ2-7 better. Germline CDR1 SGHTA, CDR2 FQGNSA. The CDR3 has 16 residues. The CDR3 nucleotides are TGTGCCAGCAGCGCTCGTCAGGGGGACAGATTGTACGAGCAGTACTTC. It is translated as CASSARQGDRLYEQYF.

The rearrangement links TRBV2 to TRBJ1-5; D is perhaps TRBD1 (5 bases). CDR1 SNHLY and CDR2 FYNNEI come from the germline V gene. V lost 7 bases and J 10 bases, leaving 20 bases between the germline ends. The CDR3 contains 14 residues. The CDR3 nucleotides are TGTGCCAGCAAAGGGACGGTCATGGGCTTACCCCAGCATTTT. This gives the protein CASKGTVMGLPQHF.

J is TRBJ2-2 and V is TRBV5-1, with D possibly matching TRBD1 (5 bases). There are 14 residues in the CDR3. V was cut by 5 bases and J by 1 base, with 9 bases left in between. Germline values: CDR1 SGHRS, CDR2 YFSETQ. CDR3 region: CASSMQGNTGELFF. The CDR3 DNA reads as TGCGCCAGCAGTATGCAGGGGAACACCGGGGAGCTGTTTTTT.

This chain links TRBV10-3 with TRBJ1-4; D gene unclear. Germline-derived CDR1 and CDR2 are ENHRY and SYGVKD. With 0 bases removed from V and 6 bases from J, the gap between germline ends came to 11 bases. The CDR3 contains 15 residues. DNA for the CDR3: TGTGCCATCAGTGAGTCGACTCACAGTTATGAAAAACTGTTTTTT. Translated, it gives CAISESTHSYEKLFF.

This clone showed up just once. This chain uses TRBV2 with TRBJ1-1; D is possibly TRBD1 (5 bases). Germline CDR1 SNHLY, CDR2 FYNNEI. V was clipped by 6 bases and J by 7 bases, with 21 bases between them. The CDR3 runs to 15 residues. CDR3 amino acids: CASSEFSGIQGEAFF. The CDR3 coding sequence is TGTGCCAGCAGCGAATTTTCAGGGATTCAAGGTGAAGCTTTCTTT.

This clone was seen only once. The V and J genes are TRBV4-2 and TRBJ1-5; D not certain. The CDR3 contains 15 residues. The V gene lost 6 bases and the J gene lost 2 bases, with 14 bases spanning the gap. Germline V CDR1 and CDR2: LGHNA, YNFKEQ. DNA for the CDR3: TGTGCCAGCAGGTCGACTAGTACGGGCAATCAGCCCCAGCATTTT. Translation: CASRSTSTGNQPQHF.

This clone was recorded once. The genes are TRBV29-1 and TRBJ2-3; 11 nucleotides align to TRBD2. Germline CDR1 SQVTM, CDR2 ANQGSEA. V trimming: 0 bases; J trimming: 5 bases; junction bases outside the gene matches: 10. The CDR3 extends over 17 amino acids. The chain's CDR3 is CSVEEAVLAGGRDTQYF. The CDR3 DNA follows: TGCAGCGTTGAAGAGGCTGTCCTAGCGGGGGGACGAGATACGCAGTATTTT.

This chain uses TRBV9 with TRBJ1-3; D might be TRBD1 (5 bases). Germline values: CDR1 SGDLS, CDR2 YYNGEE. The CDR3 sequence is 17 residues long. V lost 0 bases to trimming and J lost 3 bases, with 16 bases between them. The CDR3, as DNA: TGTGCCAGCAGCGTAGATGGAGGGAGAGGGGTTGGAAACACCATATATTTT. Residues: CASSVDGGRGVGNTIYF.

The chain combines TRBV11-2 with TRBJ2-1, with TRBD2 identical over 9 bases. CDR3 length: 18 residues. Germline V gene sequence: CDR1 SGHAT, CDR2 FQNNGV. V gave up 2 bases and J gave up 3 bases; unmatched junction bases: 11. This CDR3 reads CASSLLGAGGPHYNEQFF. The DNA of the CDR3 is TGTGCCAGCAGCTTATTAGGAGCGGGGGGACCCCACTACAATGAGCAGTTCTTC.

CDR3 bases: TGTGCCAGCAGTGAATCGGGGGGGGCTGGCTACGAGCAGTACTTC. As protein: CASSESGGAGYEQYF. This sequence joins TRBV2 and TRBJ2-7, with 8 nucleotides matching TRBD2. Germline V gene data show CDR1 as SNHLY and CDR2 as FYNNEI. The CDR3 totals 15 residues. The ends lost 2 bases at V and 3 bases at J; junction bases unmatched: 6. Complete variable domain (other parts from reference TRBV2 and TRBJ2-7): EPEVTQTPSHQVTQMGQEVILRCVPISNHLYFYWYRQILGQKVEFLVSFYNNEISEKSEIFDDQFSVERPDGSNFTLKIRSTKLEDSAMYFCASSESGGAGYEQYFGPGTRLTVT.

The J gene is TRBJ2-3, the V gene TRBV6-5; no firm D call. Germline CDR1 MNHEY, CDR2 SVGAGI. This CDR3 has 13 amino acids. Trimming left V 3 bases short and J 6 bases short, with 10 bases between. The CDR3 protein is CASSYSIWDTQYF. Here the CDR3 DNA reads TGTGCCAGCAGTTATTCGATCTGGGATACGCAGTATTTT.

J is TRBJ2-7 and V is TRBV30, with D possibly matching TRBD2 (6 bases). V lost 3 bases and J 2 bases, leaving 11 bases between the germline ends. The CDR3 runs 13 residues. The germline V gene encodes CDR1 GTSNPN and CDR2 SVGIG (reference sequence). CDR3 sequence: CAWSSGTPYEQYF. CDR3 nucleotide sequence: TGTGCCTGGAGCTCCGGGACTCCCTACGAGCAGTACTTC.

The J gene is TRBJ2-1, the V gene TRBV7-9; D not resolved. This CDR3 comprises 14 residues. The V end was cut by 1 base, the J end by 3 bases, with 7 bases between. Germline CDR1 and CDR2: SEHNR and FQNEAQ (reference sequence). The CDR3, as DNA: TGTGCCAGCAGCTTAGGTTCCTACTACAATGAGCAGTTCTTC. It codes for CASSLGSYYNEQFF. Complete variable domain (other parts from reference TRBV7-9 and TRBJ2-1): DTGVSQNPRHKITKRGQNVTFRCDPISEHNRLYWYRQTLGQGPEFLTYFQNEAQLEKSRLLSDRFSAERPKGSFSTLEIQRTEQGDSAMYLCASSLGSYYNEQFFGPGTRLTVL.